The source of this T cell receptor beta chain is a study of T cell changes during pregnancy in multiple sclerosis. Here immunoSEQ multiplex PCR was the method, and the copy in TCRdb shows in-frame clones only, minus some. The repertoire holds fewer than 55,000 clones, with around 90% as singletons. V lost 1 base and J lost 11, with 12 bases in between. The germline CDR1 and CDR2 sequences are GTSNPN and SVGIG (reference sequence). This CDR3 has 13 residues. Sequences were derived from peripheral blood, sampled in the first trimester of pregnancy. The sequence was collected from a female donor with multiple sclerosis, enrolled in a pregnancy study. V and J are TRBV30 and TRBJ1-6; D uncertain. In DNA, the CDR3 is TGTGCCTGGAGTGGAGGACCGGGAGCACCCCTCCACTTT. It codes for CAWSGGPGAPLHF.